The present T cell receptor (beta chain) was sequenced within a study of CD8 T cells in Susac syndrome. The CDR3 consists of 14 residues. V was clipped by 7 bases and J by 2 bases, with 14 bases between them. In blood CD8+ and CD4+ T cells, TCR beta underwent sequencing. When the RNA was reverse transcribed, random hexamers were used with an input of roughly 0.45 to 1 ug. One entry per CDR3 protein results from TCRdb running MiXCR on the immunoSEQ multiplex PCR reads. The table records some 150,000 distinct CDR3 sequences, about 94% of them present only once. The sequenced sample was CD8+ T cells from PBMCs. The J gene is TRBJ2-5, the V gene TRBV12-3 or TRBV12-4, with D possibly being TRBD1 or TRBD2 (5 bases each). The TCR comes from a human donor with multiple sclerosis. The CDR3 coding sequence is TGTGCCAGCACCCTAGCACAGGTACAAGAGACCCAGTACTTC. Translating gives CASTLAQVQETQYF.